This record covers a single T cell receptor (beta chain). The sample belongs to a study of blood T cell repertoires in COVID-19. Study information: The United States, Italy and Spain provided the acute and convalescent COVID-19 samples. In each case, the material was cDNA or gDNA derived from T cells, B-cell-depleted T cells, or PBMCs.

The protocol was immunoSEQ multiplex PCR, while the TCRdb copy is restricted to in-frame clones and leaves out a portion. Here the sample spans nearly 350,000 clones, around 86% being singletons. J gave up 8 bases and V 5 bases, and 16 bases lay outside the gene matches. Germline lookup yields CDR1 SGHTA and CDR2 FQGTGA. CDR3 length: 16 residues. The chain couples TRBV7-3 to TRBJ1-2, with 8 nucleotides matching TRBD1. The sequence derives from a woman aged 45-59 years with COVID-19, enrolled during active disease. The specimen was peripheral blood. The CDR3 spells CASSQVPLRGLEGYTF. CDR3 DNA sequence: TGTGCCAGCAGCCAGGTCCCCCTCAGGGGGCTAGAGGGCTACACCTTC.